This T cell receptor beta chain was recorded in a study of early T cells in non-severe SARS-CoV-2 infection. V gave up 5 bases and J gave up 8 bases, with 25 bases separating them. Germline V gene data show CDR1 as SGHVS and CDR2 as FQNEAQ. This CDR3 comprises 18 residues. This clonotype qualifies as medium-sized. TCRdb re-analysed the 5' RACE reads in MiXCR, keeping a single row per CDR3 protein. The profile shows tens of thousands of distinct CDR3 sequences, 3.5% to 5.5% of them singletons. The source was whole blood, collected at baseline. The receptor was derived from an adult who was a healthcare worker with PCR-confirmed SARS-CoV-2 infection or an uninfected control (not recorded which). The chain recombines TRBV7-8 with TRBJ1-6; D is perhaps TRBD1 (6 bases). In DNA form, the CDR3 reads TGTGCCAGCAGCCTGACACGCCTAAACAGGGCTAAGGATTCACCCCTCCACTTT. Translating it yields CASSLTRLNRAKDSPLHF. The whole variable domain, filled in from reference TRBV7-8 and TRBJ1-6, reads GAGVSQSPRYKVAKRGQDVALRCDPISGHVSLFWYQQALGQGPEFLTYFQNEAQLDKSGLPSDRFFAERPEGSVSTLKIQRTQQEDSAVYLCASSLTRLNRAKDSPLHFGNGTRLTVT.